This T cell receptor (beta chain) stems from a study of blood T cells in healthy people across ages. As concerns this clonotype: The junction does not match germline at one end; this may be a read error.

Germline assignment: CDR1 ENHRY and CDR2 SYGVKD. This CDR3 is 14 amino acids long. With a J-beta primer mix and a sample-barcoded 5' primer, a second PCR ran about 6 to 11 cycles. Every sample produced at least 2.5 million CDR3-containing paired-end reads. TCRdb redid the calling of the 5' RACE reads with MiXCR, one entry per CDR3 protein. The sample lists about 1,500,000 distinct CDR3 sequences; 28% were seen once. This chain uses TRBV10-3 with TRBJ2-7, with 7 bases lining up with TRBD2. The DNA matches TRBJ2-5 better at its end, which makes the J call doubtful. This TCR derives from a woman in her 30s in good health. Source material: blood. The CDR3, as DNA: TGTGCCGTCAGTGAGGGGAGCGGGGAAGAGACCCAGTACTTC. Translation gives CAVSEGSGEETQYF.